This T cell receptor beta chain was documented in a study of cytomegalovirus exposure and HLA in healthy donors. General observations from the study: Reports credit the classifier with highly specific, highly sensitive diagnosis of cytomegalovirus status. According to an earlier analysis, most TCR beta V segments yielded productive rearrangements about 90% or about 30% of the time. Analysis was performed later, and it showed HLA-associated TCR beta chains to be more clonally expanded than equally common others.

Each donor was healthy, and each was a bone marrow donor. Germline V gene data show CDR1 as SGHTA and CDR2 as FQGNSA. The V and J ends lost 1 base and 2 bases respectively, with 11 bases between them. The CDR3 contains 15 residues. PCR involved 60 Vbeta and 13 Jbeta primers. Here immunoSEQ multiplex PCR was the method, and the copy in TCRdb shows in-frame clones only, minus some. The profile covers approximately 180,000 clones, with 81% appearing a single time and over 4.5% taken by the ten largest. Turning to this clone: Its antigen is not known.

Specimen: PBMCs. This receptor was taken from a young woman in good health and CMV-seropositive. V and J are TRBV7-2 and TRBJ2-5; D not resolved. CDR3 sequence reads: CASSLVSSAQETQYF. The CDR3 DNA sequence: TGTGCCAGCAGCTTAGTGTCCAGCGCTCAAGAGACCCAGTACTTC.